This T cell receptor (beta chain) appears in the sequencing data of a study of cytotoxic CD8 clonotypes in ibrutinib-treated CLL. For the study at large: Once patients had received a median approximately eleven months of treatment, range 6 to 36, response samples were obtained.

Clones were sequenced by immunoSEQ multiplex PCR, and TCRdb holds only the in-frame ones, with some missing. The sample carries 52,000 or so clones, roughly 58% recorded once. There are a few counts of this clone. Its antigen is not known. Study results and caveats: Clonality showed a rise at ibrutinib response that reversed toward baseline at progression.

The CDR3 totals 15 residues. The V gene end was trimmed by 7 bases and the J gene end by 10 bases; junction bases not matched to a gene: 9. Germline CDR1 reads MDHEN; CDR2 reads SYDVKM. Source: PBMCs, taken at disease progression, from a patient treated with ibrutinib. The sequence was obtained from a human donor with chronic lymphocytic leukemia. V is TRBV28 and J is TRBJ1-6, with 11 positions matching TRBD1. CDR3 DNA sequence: TGTGCCAGCACAGGACAGGGGGCTTCGGGGTCACCCCTCCACTTT. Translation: CASTGQGASGSPLHF.